This T cell receptor beta chain was sequenced during a study of Ad26.COV2.S vaccination and SARS-CoV-2 variants. Study-wide background: Intramuscular Ad26.COV2.S at 5x10^10 or 1x10^11 viral particles. General observations from the study: Spike-specific TCR breadth in vaccine recipients exceeded that seen in placebo recipients. Total T cell responses were possibly underestimated by TCR breadth and depth analyses.

In the case of this clone: Its antigen is currently unknown.

Treatment meaning: roughly 20 received Ad26.COV2.S at low or high dose, single or two shots; several received placebo; per-sample allocation not given. Collection of samples fell on day 63 after the first vaccine or placebo injection. Based in Boston, the donor was an adult of 18-55 years. Assay used: immunoSEQ multiplex PCR; TCRdb lists only in-frame clones, some missing. The sample records roughly 350,000 clones, roughly 90% being singletons. The CDR3 length is 14 residues. Germline assignment: CDR1 SGHAT and CDR2 FQDESV (reference sequence). V dropped 2 bases and J dropped 3 bases, with 11 bases sitting between them.

The sequence was obtained from a person between 18 and 65 years old who received the Ad26.COV2.S COVID-19 vaccine or a placebo. The chain is built from TRBV11-1 and TRBJ2-7; D is ambiguous. The input for sequencing was peripheral blood, taken in a trial of Ad26.COV2.S vaccine versus placebo. This chain's CDR3 is CASSLLERRYEQYF. CDR3 sequence (DNA): TGTGCCAGCAGCTTATTGGAGCGCCGCTACGAGCAGTACTTC.